What follows is one T cell receptor beta chain and its context. Antigen: not known. This sample is part of a study of shared clonotypes between healthy human individuals. On the study more broadly: CD4 naive and memory got three plates each, CD8 naive two, CD8 memory one. Study observations and caveats: On the whole, naive subsets had larger estimated richness than memory subsets had.

The CDR3 runs to 14 residues. Germline CDR1 and CDR2: MNHNS and SASEGT. Germline trimming cut 7 bases from V and 8 bases from J; bases unmatched to any gene: 7. An approximately 220 ng quantity of DNA, approximately 29,000 T cell genomes, went into the sorted-subset replicate PCRs. Some clones are missing from TCRdb's copy, which holds only in-frame ones; the method was immunoSEQ multiplex PCR. The sample lists under 2,500,000 clones, more than 90% seen once, with more than 0.1% in the top ten. Adult donors, all healthy and HIV-negative, had no recent acute infections or vaccinations. Sequencing was carried out using naive CD4+ T cells sorted from blood. This sample's subset: CD45RA+ positively selected. The chain uses TRBV6-1 and TRBJ2-1, with 11 bases identical to TRBD1. The sequence derives from a man between 18 and 29 years old in good health. The CDR3 is CASTPGQGVDEQFF. CDR3 in DNA: TGTGCCAGCACCCCGGGACAGGGGGTCGATGAGCAGTTCTTC.